These 24 T cell receptor beta chains were sequenced from one sample in a study of spatial heterogeneity in lung cancer (dated by TCRdb to about 2019). Libraries were constructed by 5' RACE. Instrument on record: NextSeq 500. Using fastp trimming at Q25 and MiXCR clonotype assembly, TCRdb reanalyzed the public sequencing data and kept in-frame beta chains. Each record represents a unique CDR3 protein, reported with the most common genes and DNA among its rows. For this sample the table gives tens of thousands of distinct CDR3 sequences, of which 6% to 9% were detected only once. The biggest ten clones account for about 3% of the sample. This specimen's time point label, per the study, means: sample taken at primary tumor resection. Without any cell sorting, TCR sequencing was performed on whole RNA extracted either from tumor and nontumor lung tissue or from cryopreserved PBMC samples. The sequencing here drew on PBMCs, taken at surgery. Receptor source: a female donor with early-stage non-small cell lung cancer.

Only a few counts were recorded for this clonotype. The chain couples TRBV7-9 to TRBJ1-2; tentative D call: TRBD1 (6 bases). V lost 5 bases and J 7 bases, leaving 20 bases between the germline ends. Germline loops: CDR1 SEHNR, CDR2 FQNEAQ (reference sequence). The CDR3 length is 15 residues. Here the CDR3 reads CASSRPGRGRFGYTF. The CDR3 DNA sequence: TGTGCCAGCAGCCGCCCAGGTCGGGGGCGGTTTGGCTACACCTTC. The full variable domain, completed using reference TRBV7-9 and TRBJ1-2, is DTGVSQNPRHKITKRGQNVTFRCDPISEHNRLYWYRQTLGQGPEFLTYFQNEAQLEKSRLLSDRFSAERPKGSFSTLEIQRTEQGDSAMYLCASSRPGRGRFGYTFGSGTRLTVV.

Many counts were recorded for this clonotype. This rearrangement joins TRBV7-2 to TRBJ2-4, with 9 bases fitting TRBD2. Per germline, CDR1 SGHTA and CDR2 FQGNSA. The CDR3 runs 18 residues. V lost 5 bases and J lost 3; bases outside the gene matches: 14. CDR3 region: CASSTDVWRGGGKNIQYF. The CDR3 nucleotides read TGTGCCAGCAGCACAGACGTCTGGCGGGGGGGAGGCAAAAACATTCAGTACTTC.

The chain links TRBV28 to TRBJ2-7, with TRBD2 as a possible D gene (5 bases). This CDR3 has 14 amino acids. Per germline, CDR1 MDHEN and CDR2 SYDVKM. V was cut by 3 bases and J by 4 bases, with 13 bases left in between. The CDR3 DNA is TGTGCCAGCAGTTTGGGAGAGTGGGTGTACGAGCAGTACTTC. Translated, it gives CASSLGEWVYEQYF.

This clonotype was observed many times. Here the CDR3 reads CASSERGRPTGELFF. In DNA, the CDR3 is TGCGCCAGCAGTGAGCGGGGCAGACCCACCGGGGAGCTGTTTTTT. The V and J genes are TRBV10-1 and TRBJ2-2, with D tentatively TRBD1 or TRBD2 (5 bases each). The CDR3 extends over 15 amino acids. Trimming removed 2 bases from V and 4 bases from J, with 11 bases in between. Germline V gene sequence: CDR1 WNHNN, CDR2 SYGVQD (reference sequence).

This clonotype was detected only a few times. This chain links TRBV28 with TRBJ2-3; TRBD2 is a possible D gene (6 bases). The CDR3 contains 17 residues. V lost 5 bases to trimming and J lost 0 bases, with 18 bases between them. Germline V gene data show CDR1 as MDHEN and CDR2 as SYDVKM. The CDR3 sequence is CASSPAAGPSSTDTQYF. The CDR3 bases are TGTGCCAGCAGTCCCGCGGCGGGGCCTTCTAGCACAGATACGCAGTATTTT.

This chain connects TRBV28 to TRBJ2-1; D remains ambiguous. The germline gives CDR1 MDHEN, CDR2 SYDVKM. The CDR3 consists of 14 residues. V shed 3 bases and J shed 8 bases, with 14 bases lying between them. The CDR3 reads CASSFHGPDYEQFF. In DNA form, the CDR3 reads TGTGCCAGCAGTTTTCATGGACCTGACTATGAGCAGTTCTTC.

This clonotype was seen many times. The chain combines TRBV2 with TRBJ2-1; 8 bases fit TRBD1. This CDR3 has 17 amino acids. Germline loops: CDR1 SNHLY, CDR2 FYNNEI. V shed 6 bases, J shed 3 bases, and the junction held 13 bases outside the gene matches. CDR3 amino acids: CASRRRISGTGYNEQFF. The CDR3, as DNA: TGTGCCAGCAGACGAAGAATTTCGGGGACAGGCTACAATGAGCAGTTCTTC.

Many counts were recorded for this clonotype. The genes are TRBV20-1 and TRBJ1-6; perhaps TRBD1 as D (6 bases). The CDR3 has 15 residues. Trimming pared 3 bases from V and 8 bases from J, leaving 17 bases between. CDR1 DFQATT and CDR2 SNEGSKA come from the germline V gene (reference sequence). The CDR3 reads CSARTGARGDSPLHF. DNA for the CDR3: TGCAGTGCTAGGACAGGCGCCCGGGGGGATTCACCCCTCCACTTT.

This clonotype was seen repeatedly, ten times or more. This sequence joins TRBV7-2 and TRBJ2-5; 12 bases are shared with TRBD2. V gave up 5 bases and J gave up 2 bases; unmatched junction bases: 9. Per the germline V gene, CDR1 is SGHTA and CDR2 is FQGNSA. The CDR3 loop spans 17 amino acids. The CDR3 region is CASSPRTSGAPQETQYF. The CDR3 region has the DNA TGTGCCAGCAGCCCCCGGACTAGCGGGGCCCCGCAAGAGACCCAGTACTTC.

This clonotype was detected ten times or more. V is TRBV12-3 or TRBV12-4 and J is TRBJ1-5; D is uncertain. The CDR3 consists of 13 residues. Between the trimmed V and J ends, which lost 2 bases and 4 bases, there was a span of 6 bases. CDR3 coding DNA: TGTGCCAGCAGTTTAAGGGAGAATCAGCCCCAGCATTTT. Amino acid sequence: CASSLRENQPQHF.

This clonotype was recorded at least ten times. The chain uses TRBV9 and TRBJ2-3; TRBD2 aligns across 11 bases. Germline values: CDR1 SGDLS, CDR2 YYNGEE. The CDR3 has 16 residues. The V and J ends lost 3 bases and 3 bases, in that order; junction bases with no gene match: 6. CDR3 sequence: CASSARRTSGTDTQYF. The CDR3 DNA follows: TGTGCCAGCAGCGCGAGACGGACTAGCGGGACAGATACGCAGTATTTT. Based on the CDR3 plus reference TRBV9 and TRBJ2-3, the full variable domain is DSGVTQTPKHLITATGQRVTLRCSPRSGDLSVYWYQQSLDQGLQFLIQYYNGEERAKGNILERFSAQQFPDLHSELNLSSLELGDSALYFCASSARRTSGTDTQYFGPGTRLTVL.

This clonotype has ten or more counts. The chain is built from TRBV7-9 and TRBJ1-3; tentative D call: TRBD1 (6 bases). CDR1 is SEHNR and CDR2 is FQNEAQ in the germline V gene (reference sequence). V shed 5 bases and J shed 0 bases, with 11 bases lying between them. The CDR3 extends over 15 amino acids. CDR3 nucleotides: TGTGCCAGCAGCCAAAGGGGGTCCTCTGGAAACACCATATATTTT. Translated, it gives CASSQRGSSGNTIYF.

This clonotype was seen many times. This rearrangement joins TRBV20-1 to TRBJ2-7; a possible D gene is TRBD2 (5 bases). The germline V gene encodes CDR1 DFQATT and CDR2 SNEGSKA (reference sequence). The CDR3 spans 13 residues. Between the trimmed V and J ends, which lost 0 bases and 2 bases, there was a span of 8 bases. The CDR3 bases are TGCAGTGCTAGAGACTACGGGACCTACGAGCAGTACTTC. Translated, it gives CSARDYGTYEQYF.

This clonotype occurred a few times. The chain combines TRBV18 with TRBJ1-2, with 8 bases matching TRBD1. The CDR3 runs 15 residues. Germline values: CDR1 KGHSH, CDR2 LQKENI. V was pared by 4 bases and J by 3 bases, with 7 bases of the junction left unmatched. The CDR3 DNA is TGTGCCAGCTCACTGACAGGGGAATGGGACTATGGCTACACCTTC. This encodes CASSLTGEWDYGYTF.

This clonotype has a count of ten or more. This chain links TRBV7-3 with TRBJ1-1, with D unresolved. The length of the CDR3 is 13 residues. Deletions cut 2 bases from V and 1 base from J, with 5 bases between. The germline V gene encodes CDR1 SGHTA and CDR2 FQGTGA. In nucleotides, the CDR3 is TGTGCCAGCAGCTTATTGCGGAACACTGAAGCTTTCTTT. This encodes CASSLLRNTEAFF. Full variable domain (outside the CDR3, taken from reference TRBV7-3 and TRBJ1-1): GAGVSQTPSNKVTEKGKYVELRCDPISGHTALYWYRQSLGQGPEFLIYFQGTGAADDSGLPNDRFFAVRPEGSVSTLKIQRTERGDSAVYLCASSLLRNTEAFFGQGTRLTVV.

This clonotype has ten or more counts. The chain links TRBV7-2 to TRBJ2-7, with D possibly being TRBD2 (6 bases). The CDR3 is 15 residues long. Germline CDR1 reads SGHTA; CDR2 reads FQGNSA. V was cut by 5 bases and J by 1 base, with 15 bases left in between. CDR3 nucleotide sequence: TGTGCCAGCAGCCCGATGCTGACTAGATCCTACGAGCAGTACTTC. Translated, it gives CASSPMLTRSYEQYF.

This chain joins TRBV5-1 and TRBJ2-3, with D possibly matching TRBD2 (5 bases). This CDR3 has 14 amino acids. V was clipped by 0 bases and J by 6 bases, with 11 bases between them. Germline CDR1 is SGHRS and CDR2 is YFSETQ. CDR3 in DNA: TGCGCCAGCAGCTTGGAGAGGGCACGGGATACGCAGTATTTT. Its translation: CASSLERARDTQYF.

This clonotype has at least ten counts. The chain carries TRBV30 and TRBJ1-1; D gene uncertain. The length of the CDR3 is 11 residues. The ends were cut back, 1 base at V and 7 bases at J, with 7 bases in the middle. In germline, CDR1 is GTSNPN, CDR2 SVGIG (reference sequence). This chain's CDR3 is CAWSALNEAFF. In DNA form, the CDR3 reads TGTGCCTGGAGTGCCCTGAATGAAGCTTTCTTT.

This clonotype was seen ten or more times. The V call is TRBV7-9, the J call TRBJ2-2; D may be TRBD1 or TRBD2 (6 bases each). Germline CDR1 SEHNR, CDR2 FQNEAQ (reference sequence). The germline V and J ends were trimmed by 4 bases and 3 bases, with 24 bases remaining between them. The CDR3 runs to 19 residues. CDR3 sequence (DNA): TGTGCCAGCAGCTATCACATCTTCCGGGGGCGAAATCACACCGGGGAGCTGTTTTTT. Translating it yields CASSYHIFRGRNHTGELFF.

The rearrangement uses TRBV7-3 and TRBJ1-2, with a tentative D call TRBD1 (5 bases). Germline CDR1 reads SGHTA; CDR2 reads FQGTGA. The V end was cut by 5 bases, the J end by 4 bases, with 14 bases between. This CDR3 contains 14 residues. The CDR3 bases are TGTGCCAGCAGCCCTGGAGGGGATAGCTATGGCTACACCTTC. This sequence encodes CASSPGGDSYGYTF.

This clonotype was seen ten or more times. The gene calls are TRBV3-1 and TRBJ1-5; no definite D call. V lost 0 bases and J lost 3, with 9 bases in between. The germline V gene encodes CDR1 LGHDT and CDR2 YNNKEL (reference sequence). The CDR3 runs 15 residues. The CDR3 reads CASSQDAGLNQPQHF. Here the CDR3 DNA reads TGTGCCAGCAGCCAAGATGCCGGGCTCAATCAGCCCCAGCATTTT.

This clonotype was observed at least ten times. The chain has TRBV5-1 and TRBJ2-5, with 9 bases identical to TRBD2. Germline lookup yields CDR1 SGHRS and CDR2 YFSETQ. V shed 1 base and J 2 bases; nucleotides not matched to a gene: 6. This CDR3 spans 16 amino acids. The CDR3 loop reads CASSLNSGGLQETQYF. The CDR3 coding sequence is TGCGCCAGCAGCTTGAATAGCGGGGGACTTCAAGAGACCCAGTACTTC.

The sample holds many counts of this clonotype. The chain employs TRBV2 and TRBJ1-1; no definite D call. This CDR3 is 16 amino acids long. Per the germline V gene, CDR1 is SNHLY and CDR2 is FYNNEI. V lost 1 base and J 1 base, leaving 13 bases between the germline ends. CDR3 sequence reads: CASSEVFGLSNTEAFF. The CDR3 nucleotides read TGTGCCAGCAGTGAAGTGTTTGGTCTCTCGAACACTGAAGCTTTCTTT.

This clonotype was found many times. The V gene is TRBV20-1, the J gene TRBJ1-2, with a tentative D call TRBD1 (5 bases). With 5 bases removed from V and 1 base from J, the gap between germline ends came to 17 bases. This CDR3 is 15 amino acids long. Germline CDR1 is DFQATT and CDR2 is SNEGSKA (reference sequence). CDR3 in amino acids: CSAVPEFRDNYGYTF. CDR3 nucleotide sequence: TGCAGTGCTGTACCCGAATTCAGGGATAACTATGGCTACACCTTC.